This TCR beta chain was recorded in a study of post-analysis software for immune sequencing data. About the study: Secondary progressive, relapsing-remitting and progressive-relapsing multiple sclerosis were among the included disease courses.

cDNA libraries of TCR beta carried unique molecular identifiers. MiXCR, applied by TCRdb to the PCR reads, yields one record per CDR3 protein. The sample consists of fewer than 900,000 distinct CDR3 sequences, more than 45% of them appearing once. The sequenced material came from blood. The receptor's source is a girl aged 10 to 17 with multiple sclerosis.

CDR3 in DNA: TGTGCCAGTAGTAGACTAGCGGCAGATACGCAGTATTTT. Amino acid sequence: CASSRLAADTQYF. This sequence joins TRBV19 and TRBJ2-3; 9 bases are a match to TRBD2. Germline V gives CDR1 LNHDA, CDR2 SQIVND (reference sequence). V trimming: 4 bases; J trimming: 4 bases; junction bases outside the gene matches: 0. This CDR3 has 13 amino acids. Together with reference TRBV19 and TRBJ2-3, the CDR3 gives the full variable domain: DGGITQSPKYLFRKEGQNVTLSCEQNLNHDAMYWYRQDPGQGLRLIYYSQIVNDFQKGDIAEGYSVSREKKESFPLTVTSAQKNPTAFYLCASSRLAADTQYFGPGTRLTVL.